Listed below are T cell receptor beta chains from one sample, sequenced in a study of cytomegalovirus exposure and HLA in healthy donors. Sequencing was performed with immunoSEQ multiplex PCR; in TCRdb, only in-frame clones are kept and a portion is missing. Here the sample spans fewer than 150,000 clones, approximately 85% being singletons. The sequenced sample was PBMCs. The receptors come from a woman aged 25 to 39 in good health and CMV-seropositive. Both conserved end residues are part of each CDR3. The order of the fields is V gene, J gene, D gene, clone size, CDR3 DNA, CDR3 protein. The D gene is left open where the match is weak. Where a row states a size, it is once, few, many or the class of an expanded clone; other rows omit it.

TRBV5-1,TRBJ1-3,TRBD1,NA,TGCGCCAGCAGCTTGGAGGCAGGGGGCACTGGAAACACCATATATTTT,CASSLEAGGTGNTIYF
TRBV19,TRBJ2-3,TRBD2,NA,TGTGCCAGTAGTATAGATCTGGCTAGCGGGGTGCAAGATACGCAGTATTTT,CASSIDLASGVQDTQYF
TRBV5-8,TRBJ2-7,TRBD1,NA,TGTGCCAGCAGCTCTGGGACAGGTTTGTACGAGCAGTACTTC,CASSSGTGLYEQYF
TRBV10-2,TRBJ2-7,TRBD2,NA,TGCGCCAGCAATAGGAGAGCGGGAGACTCCCTAGACGAGCAGTACTTC,CASNRRAGDSLDEQYF
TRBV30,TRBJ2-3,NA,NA,TGTGCCTGGACTCTTGGAGCGGCTAGCACAGATACGCAGTATTTT,CAWTLGAASTDTQYF
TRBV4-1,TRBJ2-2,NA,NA,TGCGCCAGCAGCCAGATTGAGGGGGCCGGGGAGCTGTTTTTT,CASSQIEGAGELFF
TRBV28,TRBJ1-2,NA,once,TGTGCCAGCACCCTCGAGGCCGCGGGGAGCTATGGCTACACCTTC,CASTLEAAGSYGYTF
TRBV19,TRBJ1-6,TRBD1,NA,TGTGCCAGTAGGGGGACAGGCAACCCCTCGGGGAATTCACCCCTCCACTTT,CASRGTGNPSGNSPLHF
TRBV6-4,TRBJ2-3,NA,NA,TGTGCCAGCAGTGACGCTAGCGCGGATACGCAGTATTTT,CASSDASADTQYF
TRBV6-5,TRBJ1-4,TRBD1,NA,TGTGCCAGCAGAGCGGACAGGAGATATGAAAAACTGTTTTTT,CASRADRRYEKLFF
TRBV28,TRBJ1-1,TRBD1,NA,TGTGCCAGCAGCCTACAGGGGGCAGGGACTGAAGCTTTCTTT,CASSLQGAGTEAFF
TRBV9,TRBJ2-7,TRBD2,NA,TGTGCCAGCAGCGTATCAGGGACTAGCTACGAGCAGTACTTC,CASSVSGTSYEQYF
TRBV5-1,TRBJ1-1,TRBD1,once,TGCGCCAGCAGGTCGGAGGGGGCGATTCCGAACACTGAAGCTTTCTTT,CASRSEGAIPNTEAFF
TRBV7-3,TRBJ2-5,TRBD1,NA,TGTGCCAGCAGCCCGACAGGGTATCGAGAGACCCAGTACTTC,CASSPTGYRETQYF
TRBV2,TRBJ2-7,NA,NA,TGTGCCAGCAGTGTTCAGTACGAGCAGTACTTC,CASSVQYEQYF
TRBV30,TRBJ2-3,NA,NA,TGTGCCTGGAGTGGCGGGACTGCCGGACTCCCAGATACGCAGTATTTT,CAWSGGTAGLPDTQYF
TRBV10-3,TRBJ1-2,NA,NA,TGTGCCATCAGTGGACAGGTTGGGGGCTACACCTTC,CAISGQVGGYTF
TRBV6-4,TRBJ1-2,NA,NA,TGTGCCAGCAGCGAACAGCCTGGGGAGGTCTATGGCTACACCTTC,CASSEQPGEVYGYTF
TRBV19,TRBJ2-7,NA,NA,TGTGCCAGTAACAGATCCTACGAGCAGTACTTC,CASNRSYEQYF
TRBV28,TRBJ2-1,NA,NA,TGTGCCAGCAGTTTATGGCGGGGAAATGACAATGAGCAGTTCTTC,CASSLWRGNDNEQFF
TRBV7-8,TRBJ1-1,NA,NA,TGTGCCAGCAGCCCTGTTGCTGAAGCTTTCTTT,CASSPVAEAFF
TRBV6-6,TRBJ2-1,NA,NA,TGTGCCAGCAGTGCTGGAGGGAACGAGCAGTTCTTC,CASSAGGNEQFF